The source of this TCR beta chain is a study of blood T cell repertoires in COVID-19. Across the whole study: Acute-phase and convalescent COVID-19 samples originated in the United States, Italy and Spain. PBMCs, B-cell-depleted T cells, or T cells were the source of the cDNA or gDNA that made up the material.

Per the authors' pipeline: For nucleated cells, counts were estimated from reference gene primer amplification. Data came from immunoSEQ multiplex PCR; TCRdb stores just in-frame clones and leaves some out. From that table come the V and J calls and clone size; the DNA was used to work out D and trimming. The sample includes some 190,000 clones, 88% of them seen just once. Trimming stripped 4 bases from V and 1 base from J, with 11 bases between. Germline V gene lookup returns CDR1 SGHNT and CDR2 YYREEE (reference sequence). This CDR3 spans 14 amino acids. This receptor was obtained from a man aged 18 to 30 with active or convalescent COVID-19. Sequencing was done on a sample of peripheral blood. V is TRBV5-4 and J is TRBJ1-1; the D gene is possibly TRBD1 (6 bases). The CDR3 DNA sequence: TGTGCCAGCAGCGGAGGACAGAAGAACACTGAAGCTTTCTTT. Amino acid sequence: CASSGGQKNTEAFF.